This T cell receptor beta chain was sequenced for a study of blood T cell repertoires in COVID-19. Study overall: Whether acute or convalescent, the COVID-19 samples came from the United States, Italy and Spain.

CDR1 is SGHRS, CDR2 YFSETQ, per germline. The V end was cut by 4 bases, the J end by 4 bases, with 20 bases between. The length of the CDR3 is 16 residues. Repertoires were generated with immunoSEQ multiplex PCR, while TCRdb's copy carries only in-frame clones and drops some. Of approximately 150,000 clones in the sample, 88% are singletons; the top ten hold approximately 2%. The receptor was derived from a man aged 45 to 65 who had recovered from COVID-19. The material sequenced was peripheral blood. The gene calls are TRBV5-1 and TRBJ1-2; the D gene is possibly TRBD1 (5 bases). As DNA, the CDR3 is TGCGCCAGCAGCGGCGCCGGGACGGGCGGGGGCTATGGCTACACCTTC. Amino acid sequence: CASSGAGTGGGYGYTF.